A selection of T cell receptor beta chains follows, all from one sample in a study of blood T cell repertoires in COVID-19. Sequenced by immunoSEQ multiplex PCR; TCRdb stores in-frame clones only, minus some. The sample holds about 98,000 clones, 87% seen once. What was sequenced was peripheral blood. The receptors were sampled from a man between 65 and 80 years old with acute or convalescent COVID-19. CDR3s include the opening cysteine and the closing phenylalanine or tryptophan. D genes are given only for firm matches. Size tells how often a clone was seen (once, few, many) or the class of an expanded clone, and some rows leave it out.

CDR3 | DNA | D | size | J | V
CASSSRGGFLDTQYF | TGTGCCAGCAGCTCGAGGGGGGGGTTTTTAGATACGCAGTATTTT | . | . | TRBJ2-3 | TRBV28
CASNREGDTQYF | TGTGCCAGTAATAGGGAGGGGGATACGCAGTATTTT | TRBD2 | . | TRBJ2-3 | TRBV19
CASSIRTSGGTDTQYF | TGTGCCAGTAGTATCAGGACTAGCGGGGGCACAGATACGCAGTATTTT | TRBD2 | few | TRBJ2-3 | TRBV19
CASGDRATEAFF | TGTGCCAGCGGAGACAGGGCCACTGAAGCTTTCTTT | TRBD1 | . | TRBJ1-1 | TRBV25-1
CASSFEEETQYF | TGTGCCAGCAGTTTTGAGGAGGAGACCCAGTACTTC | . | . | TRBJ2-5 | TRBV12-3/TRBV12-4
CASSQDRGTANYGYTF | TGTGCCAGCAGCCAAGATCGAGGGACAGCTAACTATGGCTACACCTTC | TRBD1 | . | TRBJ1-2 | TRBV3-1/TRBV3-2
CASSPPRKNTEAFF | TGTGCCAGTAGCCCCCCGCGGAAGAACACTGAAGCTTTCTTT | . | . | TRBJ1-1 | TRBV19
CASRKVGEQPQHF | TGTGCCAGCAGGAAAGTTGGTGAGCAGCCCCAGCATTTT | . | . | TRBJ1-5 | TRBV6-5
CASSTPGTGEETQYF | TGTGCCAGCAGTACCCCCGGGACAGGGGAAGAGACCCAGTACTTC | TRBD1 | . | TRBJ2-5 | TRBV28
CASSWAGGRRTEAFF | TGTGCCAGCAGCTGGGCAGGGGGACGAAGAACTGAAGCTTTCTTT | TRBD1 | . | TRBJ1-1 | TRBV11-2
CAWSLGTGSYEQYF | TGTGCCTGGAGTCTGGGGACAGGCTCCTACGAGCAGTACTTC | TRBD1 | . | TRBJ2-7 | TRBV30
CASSQVSGVETQYF | TGTGCCAGCAGCCAAGTTTCCGGGGTAGAGACCCAGTACTTC | . | once | TRBJ2-5 | TRBV4-2
CASSSQGDTEAFF | TGCGCCAGCAGCTCACAGGGGGACACTGAAGCTTTCTTT | TRBD1 | . | TRBJ1-1 | TRBV5-1
CASTRDSSNYGYTF | TGTGCCAGCACACGGGACAGTTCTAACTATGGCTACACCTTC | TRBD1 | . | TRBJ1-2 | TRBV2
CASSARATGNTQYF | TGCGCCAGCAGTGCCAGAGCGACGGGAAATACGCAGTATTTT | . | . | TRBJ2-3 | TRBV10-1
CASSVGGTGANVLTF | TGTGCCAGCAGCGTCGGGGGGACTGGGGCCAACGTCCTGACTTTC | TRBD2 | . | TRBJ2-6 | TRBV9
CASSLGHRGTSTDTQYF | TGTGCCAGCAGCTTAGGGCACAGGGGAACTAGCACAGATACGCAGTATTTT | TRBD1 | . | TRBJ2-3 | TRBV7-9
CASSGQGRTGELFF | TGTGCCAGCTCGGGACAGGGTCGGACCGGGGAGCTGTTTTTT | TRBD1 | . | TRBJ2-2 | TRBV27
CASSLDSRGTQYF | TGTGCCAGCAGCTTAGATTCTAGGGGGACCCAGTACTTC | . | . | TRBJ2-5 | TRBV7-7
CASSPGTTSYNEQFF | TGTGCCAGTAGTCCGGGGACAACCTCCTACAATGAGCAGTTCTTC | . | . | TRBJ2-1 | TRBV19
CASSEIWWTELNTEAFF | TGTGCCAGCAGTGAAATCTGGTGGACAGAGTTGAACACTGAAGCTTTCTTT | . | . | TRBJ1-1 | TRBV6-1
CATLGDRGRFGYTF | TGTGCCACCCTCGGGGACAGGGGGCGATTTGGCTACACCTTC | TRBD1 | . | TRBJ1-2 | TRBV28
CASSGRGGHIKTQYF | TGTGCCAGCAGCGGTCGGGGGGGCCATATTAAGACCCAGTACTTC | TRBD2 | . | TRBJ2-5 | TRBV7-9
CASSLAATSGGQEQFF | TGTGCCAGCAGCTTGGCCGCGACTAGCGGGGGTCAAGAGCAGTTCTTC | TRBD2 | . | TRBJ2-1 | TRBV5-4
CASSLGAGAGNTIYF | TGCGCCAGCAGTTTAGGGGCGGGGGCCGGAAACACCATATATTTT | . | few | TRBJ1-3 | TRBV10-1
CASSFVPREGGGELFF | TGTGCCAGCAGCTTTGTGCCCAGGGAGGGAGGCGGGGAGCTGTTTTTT | TRBD2 | . | TRBJ2-2 | TRBV7-8
CASSSAGWGGQSYEQYF | TGTGCCAGCAGCTCAGCCGGGTGGGGGGGACAATCCTACGAGCAGTACTTC | . | . | TRBJ2-7 | TRBV7-6
CASGRLAGNNEQFF | TGTGCCAGCGGTCGACTAGCGGGGAATAATGAGCAGTTCTTC | TRBD2 | . | TRBJ2-1 | TRBV2
CASSSNSPLHF | TGTGCCAGCAGCTCCAATTCACCCCTCCACTTT | . | once | TRBJ1-6 | TRBV12-3/TRBV12-4
CAWDSGRAITEAFF | TGTGCCTGGGATTCAGGCAGGGCCATCACTGAAGCTTTCTTT | . | . | TRBJ1-1 | TRBV30
CACQDRGRDTEAFF | TGTGCCTGCCAGGACAGGGGGAGGGACACTGAAGCTTTCTTT | TRBD1 | . | TRBJ1-1 | TRBV3-1/TRBV3-2